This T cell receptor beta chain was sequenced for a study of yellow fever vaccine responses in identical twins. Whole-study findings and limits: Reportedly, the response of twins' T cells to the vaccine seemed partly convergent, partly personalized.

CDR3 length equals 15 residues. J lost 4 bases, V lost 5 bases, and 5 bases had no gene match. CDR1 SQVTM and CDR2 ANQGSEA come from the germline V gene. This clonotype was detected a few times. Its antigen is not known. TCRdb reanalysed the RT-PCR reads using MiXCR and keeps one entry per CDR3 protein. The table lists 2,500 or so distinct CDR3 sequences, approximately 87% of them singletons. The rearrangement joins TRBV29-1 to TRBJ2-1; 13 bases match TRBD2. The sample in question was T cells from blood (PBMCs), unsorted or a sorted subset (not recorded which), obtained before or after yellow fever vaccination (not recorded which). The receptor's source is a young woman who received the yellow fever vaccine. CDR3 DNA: TGCAGCGTTTTGACTAGCGGGGGGCGATACAATGAGCAGTTCTTC. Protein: CSVLTSGGRYNEQFF.